These 11 T cell receptor beta chains share one sample of origin, sequenced in a study of blood T cells in healthy people across ages. The use of a sample-barcoded 5' primer and a J-beta primer mix characterized a second PCR of about 6 to 11 cycles. TCRdb passed the 5' RACE reads through MiXCR, listing each CDR3 protein once. Of roughly 1,100,000 distinct CDR3 sequences in the sample, about 25% were seen once. A further study also used this sample, focusing on T cells of mothers and their children.

The specimen was blood. All receptors derive from a girl aged 2-10 years in good health.

This clonotype was recorded a few times. The chain carries TRBV12-3 or TRBV12-4 and TRBJ1-6; D is unclear. This CDR3 comprises 15 residues. CDR3 DNA: TGTGCGAGCGCGTTTGAAATTCAAGCCCGTTCACCCCTCCACTTT. Protein: CASAFEIQARSPLHF.

The chain uses TRBV9 and TRBJ1-1; D is perhaps TRBD1 (5 bases). CDR1 and CDR2 (germline): SGDLS, YYNGEE. The CDR3 runs 15 residues. V lost 2 bases and J 0 bases, leaving 11 bases between the germline ends. The CDR3 spells CASSVYQGLNTEAFF. The DNA for the CDR3 is TGTGCCAGCAGCGTTTATCAGGGTCTGAACACTGAAGCTTTCTTT.

The chain couples TRBV6-2 or TRBV6-3 to TRBJ2-2, with 7 bases matching TRBD2. V was pared by 4 bases and J by 1 base, with 3 bases of the junction left unmatched. This CDR3 has 15 residues. Germline V gene lookup returns CDR1 MNHEY and CDR2 SVGEGT. The CDR3: CASSWGGMNTGELFF. In DNA form, the CDR3 reads TGTGCCAGCAGTTGGGGGGGGATGAACACCGGGGAGCTGTTTTTT.

This chain links TRBV20-1 with TRBJ2-5, with 7 bases matching TRBD2. With 4 bases clipped from V and 9 bases from J, the junction kept 17 bases outside the gene matches. This CDR3 is 15 amino acids long. Germline loops: CDR1 DFQATT, CDR2 SNEGSKA (reference sequence). The CDR3 spells CSATDAGEVGEAQYF. Written as DNA, the CDR3 is TGCAGTGCTACAGATGCGGGAGAGGTTGGCGAAGCCCAGTACTTC.

The chain couples TRBV29-1 to TRBJ2-5, with D hard to call. Trimming cost V 5 bases and J 2 bases, with 12 bases left between them. Germline V CDR1 and CDR2: SQVTM, ANQGSEA. This CDR3 is built from 13 residues. This chain's CDR3 is CSVCPTQQETQYF. The CDR3 nucleotides read TGCAGCGTTTGTCCGACGCAGCAAGAGACCCAGTACTTC.

This clonotype has more than one count but fewer than ten. The J gene is TRBJ2-5, the V gene TRBV29-1; possible D gene TRBD1, 5 bases. V was trimmed by 0 bases and J by 2 bases, leaving 7 bases between them. The CDR3 totals 13 residues. The germline V gene has CDR1 SQVTM and CDR2 ANQGSEA. As DNA, the CDR3 is TGCAGCGTTGAAGATAACAGGCAAGAGACCCAGTACTTC. Translating it yields CSVEDNRQETQYF.

V gene TRBV7-9 combines with J gene TRBJ1-5, with D tentatively TRBD1 (6 bases). In germline, CDR1 is SEHNR, CDR2 FQNEAQ (reference sequence). The length of the CDR3 is 13 residues. Trimming shortened V by 8 bases and J by 5 bases, and 13 bases separated the two germline ends. The CDR3 sequence is CASARTADQPQHF. The CDR3 DNA is TGTGCCAGCGCCCGGACAGCCGATCAGCCCCAGCATTTT.

This clonotype has just a few counts. The chain couples TRBV7-9 to TRBJ2-5, with 12 bases lining up with TRBD2. Germline-derived CDR1 and CDR2 are SEHNR and FQNEAQ (reference sequence). V was pared by 5 bases and J by 0 bases, with 4 bases of the junction left unmatched. This CDR3 region has 16 residues. The CDR3, as DNA: TGTGCCAGCAGCCCCTGGACTAGCGGGAACCAAGAGACCCAGTACTTC. This encodes CASSPWTSGNQETQYF. Together with reference TRBV7-9 and TRBJ2-5, the CDR3 gives the full variable domain: DTGVSQNPRHKITKRGQNVTFRCDPISEHNRLYWYRQTLGQGPEFLTYFQNEAQLEKSRLLSDRFSAERPKGSFSTLEIQRTEQGDSAMYLCASSPWTSGNQETQYFGPGTRLLVL.

The chain combines TRBV20-1 with TRBJ1-5; D is unresolved. This CDR3 spans 14 amino acids. CDR1 is DFQATT, CDR2 SNEGSKA, per germline (reference sequence). The V and J ends lost 0 bases and 0 bases respectively, with 6 bases between them. The CDR3 here is CSARDEYSNQPQHF. Here the CDR3 DNA reads TGCAGTGCTAGAGATGAGTATAGCAATCAGCCCCAGCATTTT.

The chain recombines TRBV12-3 or TRBV12-4 with TRBJ2-7; the D is unclear. This CDR3 contains 13 residues. Trimming pared 2 bases from V and 5 bases from J, leaving 10 bases between. CDR3 amino acids: CASSLPDRNEQYF. In DNA form, the CDR3 reads TGTGCCAGCAGTTTACCGGACCGCAACGAGCAGTACTTC.

This clonotype has more than one count but fewer than ten. The V gene is TRBV24-1, the J gene TRBJ2-5, with D unclear. The DNA end is a closer match to TRBJ2-1, so the J assignment may be wrong. Per germline, CDR1 KGHDR and CDR2 SFDVKD. The CDR3 covers 13 residues. In nucleotides, the CDR3 is TGTGCCACCAGTGATTTCTACAACAATGAGCAGTTCTTC. This codes for CATSDFYNNEQFF.